One and the same sample provided the 14 T cell receptor beta chains below, sequenced in a study of blood T cell repertoires in COVID-19. Some clones are missing from TCRdb's copy, which holds only in-frame ones; the method was immunoSEQ multiplex PCR. The data contain about 91,000 clones, approximately 72% of them singletons. The sample was peripheral blood. The receptors shown here come from a man between 65 and 80 years old with acute or convalescent COVID-19.

The V call is TRBV28, the J call TRBJ1-5; no reliable D call. This CDR3 contains 14 residues. Trimming stripped 2 bases from V and 7 bases from J, with 12 bases between. Germline loops: CDR1 MDHEN, CDR2 SYDVKM. The CDR3 sequence: CASSLGQVRQPQHF. The CDR3 coding sequence is TGTGCCAGCAGTTTAGGGCAGGTGAGACAGCCCCAGCATTTT.

The count of this clone is one. V usage is TRBV9 and J usage is TRBJ2-1; D might be TRBD2 (6 bases). Looked up from germline, CDR1 is SGDLS and CDR2 is YYNGEE. V was shortened by 4 bases and J by 7 bases, with 21 bases between the two germline ends. CDR3 length: 16 amino acids. The CDR3 reads CASSRSLGGGGNEQFF. CDR3 nucleotides: TGTGCCAGCAGCCGTTCTTTGGGGGGAGGCGGGAATGAGCAGTTCTTC.

The chain joins TRBV15 to TRBJ2-7, with 7 bases lining up with TRBD2. Trimming removed 5 bases from V and 5 bases from J; junction bases left unmatched: 12. There are 15 residues in the CDR3. Germline CDR1 reads LNHNV; CDR2 reads YYDKDF (reference sequence). CDR3 region: CATSGGGGGEDEQYF. Written as DNA, the CDR3 is TGTGCCACCAGCGGCGGGGGAGGAGGAGAGGACGAGCAGTACTTC.

The sample holds one count of this clone. The gene calls are TRBV19 and TRBJ2-6; 7 bases are shared with TRBD1. The germline gives CDR1 LNHDA, CDR2 SQIVND (reference sequence). V trimming: 6 bases; J trimming: 4 bases; junction bases outside the gene matches: 6. The CDR3 sequence is 15 residues long. Here the CDR3 DNA reads TGTGCCAGTAGACGAGGGGGCGAGGGGGCCAACGTCCTGACTTTC. Encoded protein: CASRRGGEGANVLTF.

This chain connects TRBV19 to TRBJ1-5; weak D call: TRBD1 (6 bases). There are 16 residues in the CDR3. Germline values: CDR1 LNHDA, CDR2 SQIVND (reference sequence). The germline V and J ends were trimmed by 0 bases and 2 bases, with 11 bases remaining between them. The chain's CDR3 is CASSIEGEGGNQPQHF. For the CDR3, the DNA is TGTGCCAGTAGTATAGAGGGGGAGGGGGGCAATCAGCCCCAGCATTTT.

The rearrangement uses TRBV15 and TRBJ2-3; 7 positions match TRBD1. Germline loops: CDR1 LNHNV, CDR2 YYDKDF (reference sequence). J lost 6 bases, V lost 4 bases, and 4 bases had no gene match. This CDR3 comprises 13 residues. CDR3 region: CATSTTGSDTQYF. Written as DNA, the CDR3 is TGTGCCACCAGCACGACAGGGAGCGATACGCAGTATTTT.

The chain has TRBV19 and TRBJ2-7; the match to TRBD2 covers 11 bases. Trimming cost V 3 bases and J 0 bases; bases outside gene matches: 4. The germline V gene encodes CDR1 LNHDA and CDR2 SQIVND (reference sequence). The CDR3 totals 16 residues. CDR3 sequence reads: CASSIRTSGLSYEQYF. The CDR3 coding sequence is TGTGCCAGTAGTATCCGGACTAGCGGGCTCTCCTACGAGCAGTACTTC.

In its sample, this clone was seen a few times. The chain uses TRBV28 and TRBJ2-5; D not certain. The V and J ends lost 7 bases and 5 bases respectively, with 14 bases between them. The CDR3 sequence is 13 residues long. Germline V gives CDR1 MDHEN, CDR2 SYDVKM. CDR3: CASTSPARETQYF. For the CDR3, the DNA is TGTGCCAGCACCTCCCCTGCCCGGGAGACCCAGTACTTC.

This chain uses TRBV18 with TRBJ2-1; D perhaps matches TRBD1 (5 bases). V was clipped by 0 bases and J by 9 bases, with 9 bases between them. The CDR3 length is 13 residues. The V gene's germline CDR1 is KGHSH and CDR2 LQKENI. CDR3 nucleotide sequence: TGTGCCAGCTCACCACCGGGGCCTTTTGAGCAGTTCTTC. Translated: CASSPPGPFEQFF.

V gene TRBV28 combines with J gene TRBJ1-6; unclear D gene. This CDR3 comprises 13 residues. Per the germline V gene, CDR1 is MDHEN and CDR2 is SYDVKM. V lost 2 bases, J lost 11 bases, and 10 bases lay in between. This CDR3 is CASSLPPSAPLHF. In nucleotides, the CDR3 is TGTGCCAGCAGTTTACCCCCATCGGCACCCCTCCACTTT.

Regarding this clone: Relative to the germline gene, one junction end is altered; a read error may explain this. The chain has TRBV6-1 and TRBJ2-5; possibly TRBD2 for D (7 bases). CDR3 length: 14 amino acids. Germline CDR1 is MNHNS and CDR2 is SASEGT. The CDR3 sequence: CASTESGGRETQYF. Written as DNA, the CDR3 is TGTGCCAGCACTGAATCGGGGGGCCGAGAGACCCAGTACTTC.

A few counts support this clone. The chain is built from TRBV15 and TRBJ2-7, with 11 bases fitting TRBD2. This CDR3 comprises 18 residues. The germline V gene encodes CDR1 LNHNV and CDR2 YYDKDF (reference sequence). After removal of 0 bases from V and 3 bases from J, the junction contained 10 bases not matched to a gene. Here the CDR3 DNA reads TGTGCCACCAGCAGAGATCCCGCCGGGACTAGCGGATTCTACGAGCAGTACTTC. Translating gives CATSRDPAGTSGFYEQYF.

The rearrangement uses TRBV6-5 and TRBJ2-4; 7 bases match TRBD2. V shed 6 bases, J shed 3 bases, and the junction held 8 bases outside the gene matches. Germline assignment: CDR1 MNHEY and CDR2 SVGAGI. The CDR3 runs 15 residues. For the CDR3, the DNA is TGTGCCAGCAGGGGGCTGGGGGAGGGCAAAAACATTCAGTACTTC. Amino acid sequence: CASRGLGEGKNIQYF.

The chain links TRBV6-5 to TRBJ1-3; D is unresolved. With 4 bases removed from V and 2 bases from J, the gap between germline ends came to 6 bases. Germline assignment: CDR1 MNHEY and CDR2 SVGAGI. This CDR3 is 13 amino acids long. CDR3 bases: TGTGCCAGCAGTTTCGACACTGGAAACACCATATATTTT. Encoded protein: CASSFDTGNTIYF.